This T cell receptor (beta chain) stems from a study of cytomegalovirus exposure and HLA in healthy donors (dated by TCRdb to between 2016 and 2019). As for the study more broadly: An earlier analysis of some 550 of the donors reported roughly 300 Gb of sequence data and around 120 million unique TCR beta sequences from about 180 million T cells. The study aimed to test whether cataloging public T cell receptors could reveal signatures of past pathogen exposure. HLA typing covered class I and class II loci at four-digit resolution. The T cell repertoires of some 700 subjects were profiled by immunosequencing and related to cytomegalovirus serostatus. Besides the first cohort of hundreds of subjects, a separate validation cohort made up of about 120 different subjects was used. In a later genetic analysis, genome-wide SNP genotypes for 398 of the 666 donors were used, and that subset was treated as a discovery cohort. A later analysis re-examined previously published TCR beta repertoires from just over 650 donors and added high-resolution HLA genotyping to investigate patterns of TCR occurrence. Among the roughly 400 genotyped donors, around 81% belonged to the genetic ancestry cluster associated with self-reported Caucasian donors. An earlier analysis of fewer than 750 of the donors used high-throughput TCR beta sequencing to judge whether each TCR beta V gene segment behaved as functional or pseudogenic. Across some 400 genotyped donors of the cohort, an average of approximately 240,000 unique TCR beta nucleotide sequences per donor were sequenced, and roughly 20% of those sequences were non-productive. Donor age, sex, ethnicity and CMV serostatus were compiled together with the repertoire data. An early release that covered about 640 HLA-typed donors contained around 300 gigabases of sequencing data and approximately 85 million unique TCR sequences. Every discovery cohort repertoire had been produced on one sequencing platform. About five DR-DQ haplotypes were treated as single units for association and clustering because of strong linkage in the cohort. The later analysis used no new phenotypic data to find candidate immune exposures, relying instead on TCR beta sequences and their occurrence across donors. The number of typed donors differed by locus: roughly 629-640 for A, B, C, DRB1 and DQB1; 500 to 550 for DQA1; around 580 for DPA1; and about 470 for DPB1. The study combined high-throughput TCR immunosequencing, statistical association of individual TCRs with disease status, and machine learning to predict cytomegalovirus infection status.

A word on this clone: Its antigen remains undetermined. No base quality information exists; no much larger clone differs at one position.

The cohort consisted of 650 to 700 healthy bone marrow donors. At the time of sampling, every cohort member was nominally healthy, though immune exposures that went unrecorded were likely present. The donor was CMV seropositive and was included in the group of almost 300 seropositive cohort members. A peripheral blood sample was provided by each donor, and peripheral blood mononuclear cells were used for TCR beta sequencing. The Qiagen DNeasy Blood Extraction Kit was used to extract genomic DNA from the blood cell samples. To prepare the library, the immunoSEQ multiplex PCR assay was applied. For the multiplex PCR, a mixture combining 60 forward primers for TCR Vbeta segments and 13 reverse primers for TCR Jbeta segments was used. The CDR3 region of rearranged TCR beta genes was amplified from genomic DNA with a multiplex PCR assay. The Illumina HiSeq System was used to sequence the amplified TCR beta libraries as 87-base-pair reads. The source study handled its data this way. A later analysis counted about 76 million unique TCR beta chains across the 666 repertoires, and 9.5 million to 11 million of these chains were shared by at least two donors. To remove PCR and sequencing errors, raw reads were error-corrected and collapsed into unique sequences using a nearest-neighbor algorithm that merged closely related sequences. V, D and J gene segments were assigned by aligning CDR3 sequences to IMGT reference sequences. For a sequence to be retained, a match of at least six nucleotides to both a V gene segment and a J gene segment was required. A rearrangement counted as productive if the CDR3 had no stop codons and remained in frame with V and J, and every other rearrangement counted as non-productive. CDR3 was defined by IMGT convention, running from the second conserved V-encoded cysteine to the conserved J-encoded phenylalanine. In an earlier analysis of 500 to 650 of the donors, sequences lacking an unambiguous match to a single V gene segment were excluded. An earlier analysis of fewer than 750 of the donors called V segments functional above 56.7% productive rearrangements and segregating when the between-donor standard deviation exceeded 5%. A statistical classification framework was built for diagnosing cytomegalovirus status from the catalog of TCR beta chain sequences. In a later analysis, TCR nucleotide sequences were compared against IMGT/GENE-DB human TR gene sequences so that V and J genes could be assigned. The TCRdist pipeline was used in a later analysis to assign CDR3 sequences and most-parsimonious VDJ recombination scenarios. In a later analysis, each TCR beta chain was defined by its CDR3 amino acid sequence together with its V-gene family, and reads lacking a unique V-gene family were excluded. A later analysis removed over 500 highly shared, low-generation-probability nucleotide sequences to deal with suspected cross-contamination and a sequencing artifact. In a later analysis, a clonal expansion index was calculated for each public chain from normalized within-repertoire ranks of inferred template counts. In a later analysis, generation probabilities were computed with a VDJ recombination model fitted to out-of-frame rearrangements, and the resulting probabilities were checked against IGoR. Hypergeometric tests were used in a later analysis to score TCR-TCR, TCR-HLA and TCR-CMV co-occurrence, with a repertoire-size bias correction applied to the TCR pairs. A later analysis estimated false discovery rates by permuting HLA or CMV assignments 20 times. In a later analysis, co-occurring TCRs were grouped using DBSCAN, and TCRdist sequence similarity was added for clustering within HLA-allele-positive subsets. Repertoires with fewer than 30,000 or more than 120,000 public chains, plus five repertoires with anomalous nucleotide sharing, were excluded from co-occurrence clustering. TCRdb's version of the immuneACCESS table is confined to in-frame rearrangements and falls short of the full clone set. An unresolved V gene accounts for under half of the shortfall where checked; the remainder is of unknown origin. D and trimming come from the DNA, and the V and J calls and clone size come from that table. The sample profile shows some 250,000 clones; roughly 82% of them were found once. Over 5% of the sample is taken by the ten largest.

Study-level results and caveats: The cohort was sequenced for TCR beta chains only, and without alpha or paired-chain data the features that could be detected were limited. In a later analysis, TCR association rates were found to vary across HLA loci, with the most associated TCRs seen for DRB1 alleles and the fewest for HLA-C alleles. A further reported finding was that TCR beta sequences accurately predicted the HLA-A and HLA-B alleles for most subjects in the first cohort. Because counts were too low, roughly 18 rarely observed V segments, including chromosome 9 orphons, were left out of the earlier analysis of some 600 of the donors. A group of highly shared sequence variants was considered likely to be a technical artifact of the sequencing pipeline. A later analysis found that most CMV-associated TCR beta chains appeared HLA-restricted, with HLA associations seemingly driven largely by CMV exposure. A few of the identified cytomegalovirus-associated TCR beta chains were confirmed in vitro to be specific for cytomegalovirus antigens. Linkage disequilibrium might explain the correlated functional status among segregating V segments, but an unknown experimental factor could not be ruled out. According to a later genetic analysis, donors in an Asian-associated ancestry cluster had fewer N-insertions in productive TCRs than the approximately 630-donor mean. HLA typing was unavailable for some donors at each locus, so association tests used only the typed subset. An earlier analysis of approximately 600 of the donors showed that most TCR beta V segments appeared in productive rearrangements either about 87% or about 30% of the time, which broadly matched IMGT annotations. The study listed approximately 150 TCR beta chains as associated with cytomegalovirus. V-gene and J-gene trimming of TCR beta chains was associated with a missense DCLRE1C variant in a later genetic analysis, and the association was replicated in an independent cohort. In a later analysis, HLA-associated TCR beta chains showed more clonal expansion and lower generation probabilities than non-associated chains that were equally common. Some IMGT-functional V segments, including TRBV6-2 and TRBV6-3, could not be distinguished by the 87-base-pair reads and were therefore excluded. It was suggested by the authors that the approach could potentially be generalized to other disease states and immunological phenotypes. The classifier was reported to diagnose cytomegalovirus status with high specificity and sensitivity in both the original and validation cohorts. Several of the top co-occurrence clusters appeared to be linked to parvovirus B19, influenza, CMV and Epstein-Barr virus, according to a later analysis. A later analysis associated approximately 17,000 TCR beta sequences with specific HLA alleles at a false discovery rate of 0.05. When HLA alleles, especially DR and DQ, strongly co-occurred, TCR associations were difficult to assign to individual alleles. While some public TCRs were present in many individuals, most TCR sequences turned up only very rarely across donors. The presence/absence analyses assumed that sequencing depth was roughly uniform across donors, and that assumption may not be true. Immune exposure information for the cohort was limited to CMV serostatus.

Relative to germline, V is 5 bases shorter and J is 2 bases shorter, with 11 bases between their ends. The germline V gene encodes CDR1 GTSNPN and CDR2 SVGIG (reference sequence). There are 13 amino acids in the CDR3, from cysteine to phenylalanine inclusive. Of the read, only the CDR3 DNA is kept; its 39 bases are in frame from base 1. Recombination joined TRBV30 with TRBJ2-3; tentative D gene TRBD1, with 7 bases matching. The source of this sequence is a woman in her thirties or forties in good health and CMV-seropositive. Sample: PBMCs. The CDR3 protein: CAWARGDTDTQYF. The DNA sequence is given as TGTGCCTGGGCCAGGGGGGACACAGATACGCAGTATTTT. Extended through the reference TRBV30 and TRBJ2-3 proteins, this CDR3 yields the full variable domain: SQTIHQWPATLVQPVGSPLSLECTVEGTSNPNLYWYRQAAGRGLQLLFYSVGIGQISSEVPQNLSASRPQDRQFILSSKKLLLSDSGFYLCAWARGDTDTQYFGPGTRLTVL.